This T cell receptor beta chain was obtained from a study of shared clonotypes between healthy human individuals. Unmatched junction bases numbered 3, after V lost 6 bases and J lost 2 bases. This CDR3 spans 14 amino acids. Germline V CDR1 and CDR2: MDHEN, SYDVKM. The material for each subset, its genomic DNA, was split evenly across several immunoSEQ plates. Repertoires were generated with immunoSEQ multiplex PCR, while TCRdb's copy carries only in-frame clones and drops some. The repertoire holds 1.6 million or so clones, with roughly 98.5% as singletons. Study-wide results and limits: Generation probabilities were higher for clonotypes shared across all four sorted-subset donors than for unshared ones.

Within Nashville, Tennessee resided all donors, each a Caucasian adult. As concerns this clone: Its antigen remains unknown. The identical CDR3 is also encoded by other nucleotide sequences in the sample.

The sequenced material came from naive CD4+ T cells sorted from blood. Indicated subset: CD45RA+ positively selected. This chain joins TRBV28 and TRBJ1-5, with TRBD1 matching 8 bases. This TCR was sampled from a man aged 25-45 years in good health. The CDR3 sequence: CASSGQGGNQPQHF. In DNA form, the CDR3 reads TGTGCCAGCAGCGGACAGGGAGGCAATCAGCCCCAGCATTTT. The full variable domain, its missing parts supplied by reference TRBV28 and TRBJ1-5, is DVKVTQSSRYLVKRTGEKVFLECVQDMDHENMFWYRQDPGLGLRLIYFSYDVKMKEKGDIPEGYSVSREKKERFSLILESASTNQTSMYLCASSGQGGNQPQHFGDGTRLSIL.